The present T cell receptor (beta chain) was sequenced within a study of early T cells in non-severe SARS-CoV-2 infection. Findings of the study overall: Database matching using VDJdb favored anti-spike CD8 responses, with private and CD4 specificities left missing.

Unique molecular identifier tags were affixed to discrete cDNA molecules. TCRdb itself ran the 5' RACE reads through MiXCR, one entry per CDR3 protein. This table has around 55,000 distinct CDR3 sequences, under 8% appearing once. As regards this clonotype: Its cognate antigen is unknown.

V lost 2 bases, J lost 2 bases, and 18 bases lay in between. This CDR3 region has 18 residues. The germline V gene encodes CDR1 LGHDT and CDR2 YNNKEL (reference sequence). The chain recombines TRBV3-1 with TRBJ2-2; D remains unclear. The sequences come from whole blood, collected at baseline. This TCR derives from an adult who was a healthcare worker with PCR-confirmed SARS-CoV-2 infection or an uninfected control (not recorded which). The CDR3 protein is CASSQLTAWGVNTGELFF. CDR3 coding DNA: TGTGCCAGCAGCCAATTGACCGCTTGGGGTGTAAACACCGGGGAGCTGTTTTTT.